This TCR beta chain was identified during a study of cytomegalovirus exposure and HLA in healthy donors. Study-wide results and limits: Three chains linked to CMV were shown in vitro to be specific for CMV antigens. Subsequent analysis showed first-cohort TCR clusters tending to co-occur in around 110 validation repertoires. Most TCR sequences showed up rarely, but some public TCRs showed up in many donors.

J lost 6 bases, V lost 0 bases, and 2 bases had no gene match. The CDR3 is 14 amino acids. Germline V CDR1 and CDR2: SGHRS, YFSETQ. Concerning this clone itself: Its antigen is not known.

Produced via immunoSEQ multiplex PCR; TCRdb's table is partial and in-frame only. The data contain 180,000 or so clones, about 89% of them singletons. V usage is TRBV5-1 and J usage is TRBJ1-5; TRBD1 matches 8 bases. The receptor was isolated from a man younger than 45 in good health and CMV-seropositive. The specimen was PBMCs. CDR3 sequence: CASSLDRGGQPQHF. CDR3 sequence (DNA): TGCGCCAGCAGCTTGGACAGGGGGGGTCAGCCCCAGCATTTT.